Described below is a single T cell receptor beta chain sequence and its context. The CDR3 covers 16 residues. Trimming removed 6 bases at V and 0 bases at J, with 15 bases between. In germline, CDR1 is LNHDA, CDR2 SQIVND (reference sequence). These data belong to a study of cytomegalovirus exposure and HLA in healthy donors. The PCR contained 60 Vbeta and 13 Jbeta primers. Data came from immunoSEQ multiplex PCR; TCRdb stores just in-frame clones and leaves some out. The sample lists approximately 110,000 clones, 70% to 80% occurring once. The receptor comes from a woman aged 40 to 50 in good health and CMV-seronegative. Sequencing was performed on PBMCs. V and J are TRBV19 and TRBJ2-4; maybe TRBD1 (7 bases). The CDR3 region is CASSGGTALAKNIQYF. The CDR3 DNA is TGTGCCAGTAGCGGAGGGACAGCCCTAGCCAAAAACATTCAGTACTTC.